This T cell receptor (beta chain) was sequenced in a study of T cell changes during pregnancy in multiple sclerosis. Germline V gene data show CDR1 as LNHDA and CDR2 as SQIVND (reference sequence). Trimming took 5 bases from V and 1 from J, leaving 11 bases between them. The CDR3 spans 14 residues. TCRdb's copy holds only in-frame clones and misses some; the assay was immunoSEQ multiplex PCR. This repertoire shows tens of thousands of clones, under 95% found once; its top ten account for less than 3%. The material sequenced was peripheral blood, taken before pregnancy. The chain recombines TRBV19 with TRBJ1-1; possible D gene TRBD1, 6 bases. The clonotype comes from a female donor with multiple sclerosis, enrolled in a pregnancy study. CDR3 region: CASSLYRENTEAFF. CDR3 DNA sequence: TGTGCCAGTAGTCTCTACAGGGAGAACACTGAAGCTTTCTTT.